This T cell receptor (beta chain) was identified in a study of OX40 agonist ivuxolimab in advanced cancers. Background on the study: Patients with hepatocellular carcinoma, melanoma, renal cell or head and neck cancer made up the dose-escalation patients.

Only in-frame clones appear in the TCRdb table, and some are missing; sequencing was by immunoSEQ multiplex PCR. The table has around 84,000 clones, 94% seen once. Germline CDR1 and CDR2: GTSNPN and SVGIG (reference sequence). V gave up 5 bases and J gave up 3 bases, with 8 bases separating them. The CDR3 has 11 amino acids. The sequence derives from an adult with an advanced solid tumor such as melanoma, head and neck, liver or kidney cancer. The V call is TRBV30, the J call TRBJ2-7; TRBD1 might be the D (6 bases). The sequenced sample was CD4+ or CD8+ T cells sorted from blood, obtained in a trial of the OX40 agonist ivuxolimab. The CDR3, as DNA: TGTGCCTGGGCGACAGGCTACGAGCAGTACTTC. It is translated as CAWATGYEQYF.